The rows below give T cell receptor beta chains drawn from one sample of a study of blood T cell repertoires in COVID-19. Sequenced by immunoSEQ multiplex PCR; TCRdb stores in-frame clones only, minus some. The sample records roughly 500,000 clones, 89% being singletons. The sequenced material came from peripheral blood. The receptor set was obtained from a man aged 18 to 30 with COVID-19, enrolled during active disease. Both conserved end residues are part of each CDR3. The D gene is left open where the match is weak. The size field is filled for only some rows; it gives once, few, many or a size class.

j_call,clone_size,v_call,d_call,cdr3_nt,cdr3_aa
TRBJ1-5,NA,TRBV13,NA,TGTGCCTCGGCGTTAGGGGGCAATCAGCCCCAGCATTTT,CASALGGNQPQHF
TRBJ2-3,NA,TRBV6-2/TRBV6-3,TRBD2,TGTGCCAGCAGTTACCCCCTAGCGGGGTCGGATACGCAGTATTTT,CASSYPLAGSDTQYF
TRBJ2-2,few,TRBV3-1/TRBV3-2,TRBD1,TGTGCCAGCAGCCATAGGGGACAGGGCGTTTGGGAGCTGTTTTTT,CASSHRGQGVWELFF
TRBJ1-1,NA,TRBV19,NA,TGTGCCAGTAGTAGGGGTAAGTGGAGGAGGAACACTGAAGCTTTCTTT,CASSRGKWRRNTEAFF
TRBJ1-1,NA,TRBV3-1/TRBV3-2,NA,TGTGCCAGCAGCCAAGGTTCAGAAGCTTTCTTT,CASSQGSEAFF
TRBJ2-3,once,TRBV5-1,TRBD1,TGCGCCAGCAGCGCGACAGGGGGCAGGGATACGCAGTATTTT,CASSATGGRDTQYF
TRBJ1-2,NA,TRBV19,TRBD1,TGTGCCAGTAACGACAGGGAGCTCTCTGGCTACACCTTC,CASNDRELSGYTF
TRBJ2-7,once,TRBV9,TRBD1,TGTGCCAGCAGCGCCGGGACAGGGTTTTCCTACGAGCAGTACTTC,CASSAGTGFSYEQYF
TRBJ2-7,NA,TRBV5-1,TRBD2,TGCGCCAGCAGCTCCCTTTCAGCGGGAGAAAGCGACGAGCAGTACTTC,CASSSLSAGESDEQYF
TRBJ1-5,NA,TRBV2,TRBD1,TGTGCCAGCAGCCGATCAGGGGGAGGCAATCAGCCCCAGCATTTT,CASSRSGGGNQPQHF
TRBJ2-6,NA,TRBV5-4,NA,TGTGCCAGCAGCCCCCTACAGGGAATCGCGGCCAACGTCCTGACTTTC,CASSPLQGIAANVLTF
TRBJ1-4,NA,TRBV4-1,TRBD1,TGCGCCAGCAGCCAAGATCAGGGACAGGGATGGGAAAAACTGTTTTTT,CASSQDQGQGWEKLFF
TRBJ2-3,NA,TRBV18,TRBD2,TGTGCCAGCTCACCGGGACTAGCGGTCGATACGCAGTATTTT,CASSPGLAVDTQYF
TRBJ1-2,few,TRBV24-1,TRBD1,TGTGCCACCAGTGACACGGACAGGGGAGGCTACACCTTC,CATSDTDRGGYTF